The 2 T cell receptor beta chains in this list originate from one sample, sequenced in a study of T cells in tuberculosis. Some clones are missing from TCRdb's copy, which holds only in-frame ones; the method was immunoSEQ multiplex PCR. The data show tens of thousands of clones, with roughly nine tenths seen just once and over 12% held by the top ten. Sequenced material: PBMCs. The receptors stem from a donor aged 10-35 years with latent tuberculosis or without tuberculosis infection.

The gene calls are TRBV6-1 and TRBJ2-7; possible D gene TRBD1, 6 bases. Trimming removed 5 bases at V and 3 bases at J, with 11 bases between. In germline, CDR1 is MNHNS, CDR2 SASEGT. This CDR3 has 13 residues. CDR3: CASSYDRYYEQYF. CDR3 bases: TGTGCCAGCAGTTATGACAGGTACTACGAGCAGTACTTC.

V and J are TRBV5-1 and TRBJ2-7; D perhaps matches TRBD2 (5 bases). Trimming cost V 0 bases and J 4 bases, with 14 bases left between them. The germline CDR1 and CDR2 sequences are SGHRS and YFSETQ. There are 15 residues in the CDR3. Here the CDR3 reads CASSLGSGDGYEQYF. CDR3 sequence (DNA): TGCGCCAGCAGCTTGGGGTCCGGGGATGGGTACGAGCAGTACTTC.